The 14 T cell receptor beta chains below come from one sample, sequenced in a study of shared clonotypes between healthy human individuals. TCRdb's copy holds only in-frame clones and misses some; the assay was immunoSEQ multiplex PCR. Counted here are roughly 1,500,000 clones, 97% to 99% occurring once; the ten biggest clones make up 0.36%. Sequencing was done on a sample of naive CD4+ T cells sorted from blood. Documented subset: CD45RA+ positively selected. These receptors all come from a man in his thirties or forties in good health.

With regard to this clone: One junction end disagrees with the germline gene, perhaps due to a read error. The V call is TRBV10-3, the J call TRBJ2-7; 10 positions agree with TRBD1. CDR3 length: 16 residues. From germline, CDR1 is ENHRY and CDR2 SYGVKD. DNA of the CDR3: TGTGCCATCAGTCAGTCGGACAGGGGGACCTCCTACGAGCAGTACTTC. Residues: CAISQSDRGTSYEQYF.

The rearrangement joins TRBV15 to TRBJ2-7; D not resolved. Germline assignment: CDR1 LNHNV and CDR2 YYDKDF (reference sequence). V was pared by 0 bases and J by 3 bases, with 9 bases between. This CDR3 has 14 amino acids. CDR3 region: CATSREPRSYEQYF. In nucleotides, the CDR3 is TGTGCCACCAGCAGAGAGCCGAGAAGCTACGAGCAGTACTTC.

This clone appeared a single time. The chain is built from TRBV5-4 and TRBJ2-7; D possibly corresponds to TRBD2 (5 bases). The ends were cut back, 0 bases at V and 5 bases at J, with 9 bases in the middle. The germline V gene has CDR1 SGHNT and CDR2 YYREEE (reference sequence). CDR3 length: 13 amino acids. CDR3 bases: TGTGCCAGCAGCTTGGGAGGGTTCGACGAGCAGTACTTC. Its protein is CASSLGGFDEQYF.

DNA for the CDR3: TGTGCCAGCAGCTTCCCCGGTAGCGGGCTACGCAATGAGCAGTTCTTC. Amino acid sequence: CASSFPGSGLRNEQFF. The chain recombines TRBV5-6 with TRBJ2-1, with 7 bases identical to TRBD2. With 2 bases clipped from V and 6 bases from J, the junction kept 11 bases outside the gene matches. The CDR3 has 16 residues. Germline assignment: CDR1 SGHDT and CDR2 YYEEEE. The entire variable domain, with the rest obtained from reference TRBV5-6 and TRBJ2-1, is as follows: DAGVTQSPTHLIKTRGQQVTLRCSPKSGHDTVSWYQQALGQGPQFIFQYYEEEERQRGNFPDRFSGHQFPNYSSELNVNALLLGDSALYLCASSFPGSGLRNEQFFGPGTRLTVL.

V gene TRBV19 combines with J gene TRBJ2-1; D is undetermined. Looked up from germline, CDR1 is LNHDA and CDR2 is SQIVND (reference sequence). V dropped 4 bases and J dropped 4 bases, with 8 bases sitting between them. The CDR3 loop spans 13 amino acids. CDR3 coding DNA: TGTGCCAGTAGTAAGCGAGATTACAATGAGCAGTTCTTC. Translating it yields CASSKRDYNEQFF.

About this clone: This same CDR3 is encoded by further DNA sequences in the sample. The chain employs TRBV19 and TRBJ1-5; D is uncertain. This CDR3 contains 12 residues. The germline CDR1 and CDR2 sequences are LNHDA and SQIVND (reference sequence). The germline V and J ends were trimmed by 6 bases and 1 base, with 4 bases remaining between them. The CDR3 sequence: CASRDSNQPQHF. In DNA, the CDR3 is TGTGCCAGTAGAGACAGCAATCAGCCCCAGCATTTT. Full variable domain (outside the CDR3, taken from reference TRBV19 and TRBJ1-5): DGGITQSPKYLFRKEGQNVTLSCEQNLNHDAMYWYRQDPGQGLRLIYYSQIVNDFQKGDIAEGYSVSREKKESFPLTVTSAQKNPTAFYLCASRDSNQPQHFGDGTRLSIL.

The CDR3 region is CAWASLWGNTEAFF. CDR3 sequence (DNA): TGTGCCTGGGCATCCCTCTGGGGAAACACTGAAGCTTTCTTT. V and J are TRBV30 and TRBJ1-1; D uncertain. Between the trimmed V and J ends, which lost 5 bases and 2 bases, there was a span of 15 bases. Germline V CDR1 and CDR2: GTSNPN, SVGIG (reference sequence). The CDR3 runs 14 residues.

The V call is TRBV7-9, the J call TRBJ2-3, with D uncertain. The germline V gene encodes CDR1 SEHNR and CDR2 FQNEAQ (reference sequence). The CDR3 length is 14 residues. Trimming removed 1 base from V and 4 bases from J, with 9 bases in between. The DNA for the CDR3 is TGTGCCAGCAGCTTAGTGTCTCGGGCAGATACGCAGTATTTT. Residues: CASSLVSRADTQYF.

The CDR3 sequence is CASSLGGTSGVDTQYF. The CDR3 nucleotides are TGTGCCAGCAGCTTGGGAGGGACTAGCGGAGTGGATACGCAGTATTTT. This chain joins TRBV5-4 and TRBJ2-3, with 11 bases fitting TRBD2. CDR1 SGHNT and CDR2 YYREEE come from the germline V gene (reference sequence). The CDR3 contains 16 residues. Unmatched junction bases numbered 6, after V lost 0 bases and J lost 6 bases.

This rearrangement joins TRBV18 to TRBJ1-5; the match to TRBD1 covers 8 bases. The CDR3 is made up of 15 amino acids. The V gene's germline CDR1 is KGHSH and CDR2 LQKENI. Trimming took 3 bases from V and 3 from J; bases not matched to a gene: 4. The CDR3 is CASSPGQGNNQPQHF. As DNA, the CDR3 is TGTGCCAGCTCACCCGGACAGGGCAACAATCAGCCCCAGCATTTT.

V and J are TRBV7-6 and TRBJ1-5; 8 bases line up with TRBD1. CDR1 SGHVS and CDR2 FNYEAQ come from the germline V gene. With V trimmed by 3 bases and J by 7 bases, 5 bases remained unmatched. The CDR3 runs 14 residues. The CDR3 protein is CASSFGQGRQPQHF. CDR3 DNA sequence: TGTGCCAGCAGCTTTGGACAGGGAAGGCAGCCCCAGCATTTT.

The genes are TRBV5-5 and TRBJ2-1, with 7 bases identical to TRBD2. The CDR3 totals 16 residues. Germline V gives CDR1 SGHKS, CDR2 YYEKEE (reference sequence). V lost 1 base to trimming and J lost 4 bases; unmatched junction nucleotides: 8. For the CDR3, the DNA is TGTGCCAGCAGCTTGCTATCTAGCGGTAGTTACAATGAGCAGTTCTTC. It is translated as CASSLLSSGSYNEQFF.

This chain connects TRBV9 to TRBJ2-1, with TRBD1 identical over 8 bases. V shed 3 bases, J shed 6 bases, and the junction held 8 bases outside the gene matches. The CDR3 consists of 15 residues. The germline V gene has CDR1 SGDLS and CDR2 YYNGEE. DNA for the CDR3: TGTGCCAGCAGCGCCCGGGACAGGAGTTCCAATGAGCAGTTCTTC. Its translation: CASSARDRSSNEQFF.

The V and J genes are TRBV5-4 and TRBJ2-2; possible D gene TRBD2, 6 bases. This CDR3 comprises 18 residues. Germline V gene data show CDR1 as SGHNT and CDR2 as YYREEE (reference sequence). V was trimmed by 3 bases and J by 3 bases, leaving 21 bases between them. The CDR3 DNA is TGTGCCAGCAGCTACCCCCGATCGTTGGAGGGGCACACCGGGGAGCTGTTTTTT. Its protein product is CASSYPRSLEGHTGELFF.